Following are 24 T cell receptor beta chains from one sample sequenced in a study of Ad26.COV2.S vaccination and SARS-CoV-2 variants. The treatment here: roughly 19 received Ad26.COV2.S at low or high dose, single or two shots; about 5 received placebo; per-sample allocation not given. The samples were gathered on day 63 after the first injection of vaccine or placebo. Here immunoSEQ multiplex PCR was the method, and the copy in TCRdb shows in-frame clones only, minus some. Of 360,000 or so clones detected, about 91% appear once; the ten largest clones hold approximately 1.9%. The source was peripheral blood, collected in a trial of Ad26.COV2.S vaccine versus placebo. The receptors originated from a person aged 18-65 years who received the Ad26.COV2.S COVID-19 vaccine or a placebo.

V gene TRBV6-5 combines with J gene TRBJ2-1, with D perhaps matching TRBD1 (5 bases). V was pared by 8 bases and J by 4 bases, with 12 bases between. Per germline, CDR1 MNHEY and CDR2 SVGAGI. This CDR3 region has 13 residues. The CDR3 spells CASGTGPYNEQFF. Written as DNA, the CDR3 is TGTGCCAGCGGAACAGGACCATACAATGAGCAGTTCTTC.

The V and J genes are TRBV7-9 and TRBJ1-4, with 8 bases fitting TRBD1. Germline values: CDR1 SEHNR, CDR2 FQNEAQ (reference sequence). V shed 5 bases, J shed 7 bases, and the junction held 9 bases outside the gene matches. This CDR3 comprises 15 residues. The CDR3 nucleotides are TGTGCCAGCAGCGCAATCGGACAGGGAGGTGAAAAACTGTTTTTT. It codes for CASSAIGQGGEKLFF.

The gene calls are TRBV7-3 and TRBJ2-3, with D possibly being TRBD2 (7 bases). Germline assignment: CDR1 SGHTA and CDR2 FQGTGA. There are 14 residues in the CDR3. Deletions cut 5 bases from V and 6 bases from J, with 15 bases between. This chain's CDR3 is CASSRTRGADTQYF. Here the CDR3 DNA reads TGTGCCAGCAGCCGGACTAGGGGGGCGGATACGCAGTATTTT.

The chain couples TRBV23-1 to TRBJ2-7; D not resolved. TRBV23-1 is an ORF for which the function is uncertain. V dropped 3 bases and J dropped 2 bases, with 8 bases sitting between them. This CDR3 contains 13 residues. CDR3 region: CASSHPGTYEQYF. In DNA form, the CDR3 reads TGCGCCAGCAGTCATCCTGGGACCTACGAGCAGTACTTC.

The J gene is TRBJ2-6, the V gene TRBV10-3; D may be TRBD1 or TRBD2 (5 bases each). The CDR3 contains 19 residues. Deletions cut 0 bases from V and 0 bases from J, with 15 bases between. Germline V gene data show CDR1 as ENHRY and CDR2 as SYGVKD. CDR3 residues: CAISESYTGRRSGANVLTF. CDR3 nucleotide sequence: TGTGCCATCAGTGAGTCTTACACGGGACGGCGCTCTGGGGCCAACGTCCTGACTTTC.

V and J are TRBV7-9 and TRBJ1-1; D gene uncertain. The CDR3 runs to 12 residues. CDR1 is SEHNR and CDR2 is FQNEAQ in the germline V gene (reference sequence). Trimming took 8 bases from V and 6 from J, leaving 13 bases between them. CDR3 loop: CASLRERAEAFF. The CDR3 DNA is TGTGCCAGCCTCCGGGAGCGGGCTGAAGCTTTCTTT. The whole variable domain, filled in from reference TRBV7-9 and TRBJ1-1, reads DTGVSQNPRHKITKRGQNVTFRCDPISEHNRLYWYRQTLGQGPEFLTYFQNEAQLEKSRLLSDRFSAERPKGSFSTLEIQRTEQGDSAMYLCASLRERAEAFFGQGTRLTVV.

In DNA form, the CDR3 reads TGTGCCAGCAGCCCTCCGGGGCAAGGCGATGAGCAGTTCTTC. Protein sequence: CASSPPGQGDEQFF. V and J are TRBV5-5 and TRBJ2-1; either TRBD1 or TRBD2 may fit D (5 bases each). CDR3 length: 14 residues. Germline values: CDR1 SGHKS, CDR2 YYEKEE (reference sequence). V was cut by 4 bases and J by 8 bases, with 16 bases left in between.

The chain couples TRBV11-3 to TRBJ2-1; possibly TRBD2 for D (5 bases). From germline, CDR1 is SGHNT and CDR2 YENEEA. Trimming shortened V by 2 bases and J by 10 bases, and 12 bases separated the two germline ends. The CDR3 length is 13 residues. CDR3 coding DNA: TGTGCCAGCAGCTTATTAGGAGCGGCGGAGCAGTTCTTC. This gives the protein CASSLLGAAEQFF.

This chain joins TRBV30 and TRBJ2-7, with TRBD2 matching 8 bases. The CDR3 has 13 residues. Losses at the gene ends were 3 bases for V and 6 bases for J; bases not matched to a gene: 7. Germline V gene data show CDR1 as GTSNPN and CDR2 as SVGIG (reference sequence). The CDR3 loop reads CAWSLGLAVEQYF. CDR3 sequence (DNA): TGTGCCTGGAGCTTAGGACTAGCAGTCGAGCAGTACTTC.

This clone occurred a few times. The chain recombines TRBV7-8 with TRBJ2-1; D call uncertain. Germline loops: CDR1 SGHVS, CDR2 FQNEAQ. Trimming removed 3 bases at V and 8 bases at J, with 14 bases between. There are 14 residues in the CDR3. The CDR3 reads CASSFEQKWHEQFF. Written as DNA, the CDR3 is TGTGCCAGCAGCTTTGAACAGAAATGGCATGAGCAGTTCTTC.

This chain connects TRBV6-4 to TRBJ1-1, with TRBD1 as a possible D gene (5 bases). CDR1 MRHNA and CDR2 SNTAGT come from the germline V gene. This CDR3 has 17 residues. The ends were cut back, 2 bases at V and 0 bases at J, with 16 bases in the middle. The CDR3 protein is CASSDGEGRCLNTEAFF. The CDR3 DNA follows: TGTGCCAGCAGTGACGGAGAGGGACGGTGTTTGAACACTGAAGCTTTCTTT.

The gene calls are TRBV12-3 or TRBV12-4 and TRBJ1-3, with TRBD1 matching over 7 bases. The junction had 4 bases not matched to a gene; V was cut back by 4 bases and J by 7 bases. The CDR3 spans 13 residues. The CDR3 loop is CASSSGTENTIYF. The CDR3 DNA is TGTGCCAGCAGTTCCGGGACAGAGAACACCATATATTTT.

The V and J genes are TRBV2 and TRBJ2-1; D call uncertain. The germline V and J ends were trimmed by 0 bases and 6 bases, with 18 bases remaining between them. The germline CDR1 and CDR2 sequences are SNHLY and FYNNEI. The CDR3 is 17 residues long. CDR3 in DNA: TGTGCCAGCAGTGAAGCTTTGAAGAAGATCTGGGGCAATGAGCAGTTCTTC. Protein: CASSEALKKIWGNEQFF.

The rearrangement links TRBV29-1 to TRBJ2-5; TRBD1 matches 8 bases. Germline V CDR1 and CDR2: SQVTM, ANQGSEA. The CDR3 extends over 12 amino acids. After removal of 7 bases from V and 4 bases from J, the junction contained 5 bases not matched to a gene. The CDR3 spells CSARTGSETQYF. The CDR3 DNA sequence: TGCAGCGCAAGGACAGGGTCAGAGACCCAGTACTTC. Using reference TRBV29-1 and TRBJ2-5 for the parts outside the CDR3, the full variable domain is SAVISQKPSRDICQRGTSLTIQCQVDSQVTMMFWYRQQPGQSLTLIATANQGSEATYESGFVIDKFPISRPNLTFSTLTVSNMSPEDSSIYLCSARTGSETQYFGPGTRLLVL.

The V and J genes are TRBV12-5 and TRBJ1-3; no clear D gene. V shed 7 bases and J shed 0 bases, with 16 bases lying between them. CDR3 length: 16 residues. CDR1 LGHNT and CDR2 FRNRAP come from the germline V gene. The CDR3 DNA is TGTGCTAGTGCCTTGGGGAGGTCCAACTCTGGAAACACCATATATTTT. This gives the protein CASALGRSNSGNTIYF.

V usage is TRBV15 and J usage is TRBJ2-3; D might be TRBD2 (6 bases). The CDR3 sequence is 15 residues long. Germline CDR1 reads LNHNV; CDR2 reads YYDKDF (reference sequence). The germline V and J ends were trimmed by 2 bases and 4 bases, with 13 bases remaining between them. CDR3 coding DNA: TGTGCCACCAGCAGACGGGAGAGGGGCTCAGATACGCAGTATTTT. It yields the protein CATSRRERGSDTQYF.

V and J are TRBV9 and TRBJ1-2; 8 bases line up with TRBD1. Germline-derived CDR1 and CDR2 are SGDLS and YYNGEE. The CDR3 spans 15 residues. V was clipped by 3 bases and J by 5 bases; unmatched bases: 9. The CDR3 protein is CASSATDREGYGYTF. For the CDR3, the DNA is TGTGCCAGCAGCGCTACGGACAGGGAAGGGTATGGCTACACCTTC. The full variable domain, in which reference TRBV9 and TRBJ1-2 provide the parts outside the CDR3, is DSGVTQTPKHLITATGQRVTLRCSPRSGDLSVYWYQQSLDQGLQFLIQYYNGEERAKGNILERFSAQQFPDLHSELNLSSLELGDSALYFCASSATDREGYGYTFGSGTRLTVV.

Comments on this clone: The sample carries other DNA sequences with the same CDR3. V gene TRBV30 combines with J gene TRBJ2-7, with 7 bases that match TRBD1. With 4 bases clipped from V and 5 bases from J, the junction kept 5 bases outside the gene matches. CDR3 length: 12 amino acids. The germline V gene encodes CDR1 GTSNPN and CDR2 SVGIG (reference sequence). CDR3 sequence reads: CAWTRQGNEQYF. The CDR3 nucleotides are TGTGCCTGGACCCGACAGGGCAACGAGCAGTACTTC.

The V call is TRBV6-6, the J call TRBJ2-5; 8 nucleotides agree with TRBD1. The germline V gene encodes CDR1 MNHNY and CDR2 SVGAGI (reference sequence). The V segment lost 2 bases and the J segment 4 bases; nucleotides outside the gene matches: 6. The CDR3 runs 15 residues. CDR3 protein: CASSYPNRGAETQYF. CDR3 in DNA: TGTGCCAGCAGTTACCCTAACAGGGGGGCAGAGACCCAGTACTTC.

This clone was observed a few times. The chain employs TRBV7-9 and TRBJ1-3, with D hard to call. This CDR3 has 11 residues. Germline CDR1 is SEHNR and CDR2 is FQNEAQ (reference sequence). The V and J ends lost 3 bases and 4 bases respectively, with 1 base between them. In nucleotides, the CDR3 is TGTGCCAGCAGCTTGGGAAACACCATATATTTT. Translated, it gives CASSLGNTIYF.

The rearrangement links TRBV7-2 to TRBJ2-5; tentative D call: TRBD1 (5 bases). The V end lost 5 bases, the J end lost 2 bases, and 12 bases lay between the germline ends. CDR3 length equals 14 residues. Germline V gene sequence: CDR1 SGHTA, CDR2 FQGNSA. Here the CDR3 reads CASSLGHFQETQYF. For the CDR3, the DNA is TGTGCCAGCAGCCTTGGACACTTTCAAGAGACCCAGTACTTC.

The chain employs TRBV11-1 and TRBJ1-1, with D possibly matching TRBD1 (6 bases). Germline V gives CDR1 SGHAT, CDR2 FQDESV (reference sequence). V was pared by 5 bases and J by 5 bases, with 15 bases between. This CDR3 spans 14 amino acids. CDR3 sequence: CASSNGQSWTEAFF. DNA of the CDR3: TGTGCCAGCAGCAATGGACAGAGCTGGACTGAAGCTTTCTTT.

This clone showed up just a few times. The chain employs TRBV6-4 and TRBJ2-3; D may be TRBD2 (5 bases). The germline CDR1 and CDR2 sequences are MRHNA and SNTAGT. Trimming shortened V by 5 bases and J by 6 bases, and 15 bases separated the two germline ends. The CDR3 sequence is 14 residues long. The CDR3 bases are TGTGCCAGCAGTAGCGGAGACCAATCCGATACGCAGTATTTT. This sequence encodes CASSSGDQSDTQYF.

The J gene is TRBJ1-1, the V gene TRBV9; a possible D gene is TRBD1 (6 bases). Germline values: CDR1 SGDLS, CDR2 YYNGEE. This CDR3 contains 18 residues. The V end was cut by 4 bases, the J end by 1 base, with 23 bases between. The CDR3 region is CASSSRRGIGTANTEAFF. The CDR3 nucleotides are TGTGCCAGCAGCTCCCGTAGGGGGATCGGGACGGCGAACACTGAAGCTTTCTTT.